The clone carrying this TCR beta chain was seen only a few times. Its specificity is unknown. This entry is derived from a study of T-cell memory formation after mild COVID-19. TCRdb re-analysed the 5' RACE reads in MiXCR, keeping a single row per CDR3 protein. The sample records hundreds of thousands of distinct CDR3 sequences, roughly 21% being singletons. The germline gives CDR1 GTSNPN, CDR2 SVGIG (reference sequence). The CDR3 runs to 12 residues. The V and J ends lost 3 bases and 10 bases respectively, with 13 bases between them. Regarding the study as a whole: Later expanders leaned CD4+, whereas day 15 to 85 contracting clones were balanced CD4/CD8.

The sequencing input was PBMCs or a T cell subset sorted from them (not recorded which). The clonotype was recovered from an adult woman who had mild COVID-19 (a few samples of this study predate the infection). Cell type and time point are not known. The J gene is TRBJ2-1, the V gene TRBV30, with a possible D match to TRBD2 (5 bases). CDR3 sequence: CAWRRGDLEQFF. As DNA, the CDR3 is TGTGCCTGGAGACGGGGAGATCTCGAGCAGTTCTTC.